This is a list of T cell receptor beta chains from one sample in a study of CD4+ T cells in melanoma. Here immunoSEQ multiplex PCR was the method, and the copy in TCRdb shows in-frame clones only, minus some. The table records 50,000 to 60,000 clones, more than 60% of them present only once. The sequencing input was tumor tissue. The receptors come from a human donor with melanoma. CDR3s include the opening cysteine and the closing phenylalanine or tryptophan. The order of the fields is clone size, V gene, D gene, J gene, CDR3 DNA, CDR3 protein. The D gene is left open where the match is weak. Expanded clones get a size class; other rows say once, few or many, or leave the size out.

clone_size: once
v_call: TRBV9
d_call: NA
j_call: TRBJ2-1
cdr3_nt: TGTGCCAGCAGCGTAGGGCCAGGGCTGGGGTCTAACAATGAGCAGTTCTTC
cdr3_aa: CASSVGPGLGSNNEQFF

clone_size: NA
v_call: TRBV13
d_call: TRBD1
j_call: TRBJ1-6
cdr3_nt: TGTGCCAGCAGCGTTACAGGGGCCGTTATCTCACCCCTCCACTTT
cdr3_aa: CASSVTGAVISPLHF

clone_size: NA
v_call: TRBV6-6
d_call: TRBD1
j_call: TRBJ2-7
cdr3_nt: TGTGCCAGCAGTCCGGACAGGTCAACCTACGAGCAGTACTTC
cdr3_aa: CASSPDRSTYEQYF

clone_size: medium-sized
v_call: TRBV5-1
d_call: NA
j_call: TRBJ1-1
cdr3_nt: TGCGCCAGCGGGGACCTCACTGAAGCTTTCTTT
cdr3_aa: CASGDLTEAFF

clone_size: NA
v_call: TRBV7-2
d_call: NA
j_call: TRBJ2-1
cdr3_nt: TGTGCCAGCAGCTTAGCGGGGGGGCTTGGTGAGCAGTTCTTC
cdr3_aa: CASSLAGGLGEQFF

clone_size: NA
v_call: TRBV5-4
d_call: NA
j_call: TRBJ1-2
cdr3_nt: TGTGCCAGCAGCTTGGGGTTCGCAACCTATGGCTACACCTTC
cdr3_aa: CASSLGFATYGYTF

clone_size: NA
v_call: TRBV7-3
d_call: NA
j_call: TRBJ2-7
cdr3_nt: TGTGCCAGCAGCTCCACAGGGCTAACCTACGAGCAGTACTTC
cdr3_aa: CASSSTGLTYEQYF

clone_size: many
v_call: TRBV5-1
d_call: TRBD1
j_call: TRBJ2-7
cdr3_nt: TGCGCCAGCAGTTCCGGGACAGGGGGCTACGAGCAGTACTTC
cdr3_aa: CASSSGTGGYEQYF

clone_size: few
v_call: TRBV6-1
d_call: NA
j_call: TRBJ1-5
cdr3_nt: TGTGCCAGCAGTGAAGTGGGAGGTTCCAATCAGCCCCAGCATTTT
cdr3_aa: CASSEVGGSNQPQHF

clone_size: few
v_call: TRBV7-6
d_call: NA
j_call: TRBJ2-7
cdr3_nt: TGTGCCAGCAGCTTAGGAGGCGTCTACGAGCAGTACTTC
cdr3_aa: CASSLGGVYEQYF

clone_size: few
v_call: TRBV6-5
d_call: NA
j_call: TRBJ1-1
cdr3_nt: TGTGCCAGCAGTATGGGAACAGGGTCCACTGAAGCTTTCTTT
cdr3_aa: CASSMGTGSTEAFF

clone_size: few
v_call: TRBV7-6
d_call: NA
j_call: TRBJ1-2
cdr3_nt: TGTGCCAGCAGCTCCGGGGCGGAGGGCTACACCTTC
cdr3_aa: CASSSGAEGYTF

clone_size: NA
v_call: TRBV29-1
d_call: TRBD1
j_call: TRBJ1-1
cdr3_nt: TGCAGCGTTGAAGGGACAGGGTGGACTGAAGCTTTCTTT
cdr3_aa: CSVEGTGWTEAFF

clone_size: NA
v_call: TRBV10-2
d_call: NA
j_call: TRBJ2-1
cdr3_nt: TGCGCCAGCAGTGGAAAACAGGGAACCCCCAATGAGCAGTTCTTC
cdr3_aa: CASSGKQGTPNEQFF

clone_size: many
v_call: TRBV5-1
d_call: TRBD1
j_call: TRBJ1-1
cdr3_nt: TGCGCCAGCAGCTCTCGGACAGGGAACACTGAAGCTTTCTTT
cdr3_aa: CASSSRTGNTEAFF

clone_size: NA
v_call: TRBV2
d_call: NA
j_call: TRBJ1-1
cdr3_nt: TGTGCCAGCAAGCCGGGGTGGGGGTCGAACACTGAAGCTTTCTTT
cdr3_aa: CASKPGWGSNTEAFF

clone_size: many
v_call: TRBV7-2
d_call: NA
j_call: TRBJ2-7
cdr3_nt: TGTGCCAGCAGCTTTGGTGCGGGACACTTCCCCTACGAGCAGTACTTC
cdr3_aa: CASSFGAGHFPYEQYF

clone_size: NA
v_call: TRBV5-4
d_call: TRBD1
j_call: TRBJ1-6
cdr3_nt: TGTGCCAGCAGCACTGGGACAGGGGTCCGCCTTTTGAATTCACCCCTCCACTTT
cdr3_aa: CASSTGTGVRLLNSPLHF

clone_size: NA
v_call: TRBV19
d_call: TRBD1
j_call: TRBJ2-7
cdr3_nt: TGTGCCAGTAGCCAACAGGGGCCCTACGAGCAGTACTTC
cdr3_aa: CASSQQGPYEQYF

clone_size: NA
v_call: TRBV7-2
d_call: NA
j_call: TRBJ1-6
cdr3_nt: TGTGCCAGCAGCTACAGGGTGGATAATTCACCCCTCCACTTT
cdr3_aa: CASSYRVDNSPLHF

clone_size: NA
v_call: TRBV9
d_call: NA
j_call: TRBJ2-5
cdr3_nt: TGTGCCAGCAGCAAGGGACTTCAAGAGACCCAGTACTTC
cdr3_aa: CASSKGLQETQYF

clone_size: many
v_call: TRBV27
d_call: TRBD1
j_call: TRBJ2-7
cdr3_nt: TGTGCCAGCAGTTTATTGGGACAGAGGTACTTC
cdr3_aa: CASSLLGQRYF

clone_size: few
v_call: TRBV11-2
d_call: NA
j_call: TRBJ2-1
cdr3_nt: TGTGCCAGCAGCTTCTCCGCGGGTGGTGAGCAGTTCTTC
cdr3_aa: CASSFSAGGEQFF